Below, 25 T cell receptor beta chains from the same sample are listed, as sequenced in a study of cytomegalovirus exposure and HLA in healthy donors. Repertoires were generated with immunoSEQ multiplex PCR, while TCRdb's copy carries only in-frame clones and drops some. Here the sample spans just over 80,000 clones, about 96% being singletons. Material: PBMCs. These receptors originate from a woman aged 18-35 years in good health and CMV-seronegative.

V gene TRBV10-2 combines with J gene TRBJ1-1; D is unresolved. Between the trimmed V and J ends, which lost 5 bases and 5 bases, there was a span of 6 bases. The CDR3 contains 11 residues. CDR1 WSHSY and CDR2 SAAADI come from the germline V gene. The CDR3, as DNA: TGCGCCAGCAGTCTGGCTACTGAAGCTTTCTTT. It is translated as CASSLATEAFF.

In this sample, this clone turned up once. The V gene is TRBV9, the J gene TRBJ2-1; no definite D call. Germline V lookup: CDR1 SGDLS, CDR2 YYNGEE. Trimming removed 0 bases at V and 7 bases at J, with 8 bases between. The CDR3 runs 13 residues. This CDR3 is CASSVEQWNEQFF. CDR3 sequence (DNA): TGTGCCAGCAGCGTAGAACAGTGGAATGAGCAGTTCTTC.

J is TRBJ2-3 and V is TRBV19; D call uncertain. The CDR3 is 15 amino acids. V was cut by 1 base and J by 0 bases, with 8 bases left in between. From germline, CDR1 is LNHDA and CDR2 SQIVND (reference sequence). CDR3 residues: CASSIGVPSTDTQYF. DNA of the CDR3: TGTGCCAGTAGTATAGGAGTTCCTAGCACAGATACGCAGTATTTT.

The CDR3, as DNA: TGTGCCAGCACCGAAGGGGGGGCGAACACTGAAGCTTTCTTT. This translates into CASTEGGANTEAFF. The chain carries TRBV6-1 and TRBJ1-1; perhaps TRBD1 as D (6 bases). CDR3 length: 14 residues. CDR1 MNHNS and CDR2 SASEGT come from the germline V gene. V lost 7 bases, J lost 1 base, and 13 bases lay in between.

V and J are TRBV11-3 and TRBJ1-3, with D possibly matching TRBD1 (6 bases). CDR3 length: 13 residues. Germline V gene data show CDR1 as SGHNT and CDR2 as YENEEA. Trimming took off 6 bases at V and 8 bases at J, with 14 bases between the two ends. This CDR3 is CASRYYREHTIYF. CDR3 DNA: TGTGCCAGCAGATACTACAGGGAGCACACCATATATTTT. The full variable domain, with the rest looked up from reference TRBV11-3 and TRBJ1-3, is EAGVVQSPRYKIIEKKQPVAFWCNPISGHNTLYWYLQNLGQGPELLIRYENEEAVDDSQLPKDRFSAERLKGVDSTLKIQPAELGDSAVYLCASRYYREHTIYFGEGSWLTVV.

The V and J genes are TRBV14 and TRBJ1-2; no definite D call. The V gene lost 1 base and the J gene lost 3 bases, with 9 bases spanning the gap. Per the germline V gene, CDR1 is SGHDN and CDR2 is FVKESK. The CDR3 has 14 amino acids. This chain's CDR3 is CASSQVHSYYGYTF. Here the CDR3 DNA reads TGTGCCAGCAGCCAAGTGCACAGTTACTATGGCTACACCTTC.

The rearrangement joins TRBV2 to TRBJ2-1; possibly TRBD2 for D (5 bases). The CDR3 consists of 13 residues. The V end lost 8 bases, the J end lost 0 bases, and 8 bases lay between the germline ends. Looked up from germline, CDR1 is SNHLY and CDR2 is FYNNEI. The CDR3 here is CASSGYSYNEQFF. In DNA, the CDR3 is TGTGCCAGCTCGGGGTACTCCTACAATGAGCAGTTCTTC.

This chain uses TRBV6-6 with TRBJ2-7; no definite D call. Germline V gene lookup returns CDR1 MNHNY and CDR2 SVGAGI (reference sequence). The CDR3 contains 14 residues. Trimming stripped 9 bases from V and 2 bases from J, with 17 bases between. CDR3 region: CASRPSGSTYEQYF. The DNA for the CDR3 is TGTGCCAGTCGTCCCTCGGGTTCTACCTACGAGCAGTACTTC.

The gene calls are TRBV6-5 and TRBJ2-7, with TRBD2 matching 8 bases. The CDR3 is 13 amino acids. Germline V lookup: CDR1 MNHEY, CDR2 SVGAGI. In DNA form, the CDR3 reads TGTGCTTGTCGTCGGGAGGGCCTATACGAGCAGTACTTC. Protein product: CACRREGLYEQYF.

The rearrangement links TRBV11-2 to TRBJ1-5; TRBD1 might be the D (5 bases). CDR3 length: 15 residues. Between the trimmed V and J ends, which lost 1 base and 1 base, there was a span of 8 bases. Looked up from germline, CDR1 is SGHAT and CDR2 is FQNNGV. CDR3 residues: CASSLGDLSNQPQHF. For the CDR3, the DNA is TGTGCCAGCAGCTTAGGGGACTTGAGCAATCAGCCCCAGCATTTT.

The chain is built from TRBV12-5 and TRBJ1-1; maybe TRBD1 (6 bases). The CDR3 runs to 17 residues. Germline CDR1 LGHNT, CDR2 FRNRAP. V gave up 3 bases and J gave up 4 bases, with 21 bases separating them. CDR3 DNA: TGTGCTAGTGGTTTAGGGGGGGGCGCGAGGGATTCCACTGAAGCTTTCTTT. It translates to CASGLGGGARDSTEAFF.

This clone was counted once. This chain uses TRBV2 with TRBJ1-5; D is uncertain. Germline CDR1 is SNHLY and CDR2 is FYNNEI. The CDR3 has 14 residues. V was trimmed by 6 bases and J by 7 bases, leaving 16 bases between them. The CDR3 reads CASSLQTAGQPQHF. CDR3 DNA sequence: TGTGCCAGCAGCCTTCAAACGGCGGGCCAGCCCCAGCATTTT.

The chain recombines TRBV21-1 with TRBJ2-7; the table names TRBD1, a call not compared with the DNA. TRBV21-1 represents a pseudogene. This CDR3 is 18 amino acids long. DNA for the CDR3: TGTGCCAGCAGCAAGACGCATAAAGCCGGGACAGGGCCCTACGAGCAGTACTTC. The encoded protein is CASSKTHKAGTGPYEQYF.

The chain uses TRBV4-1 and TRBJ2-6; 7 nucleotides line up with TRBD1. V was clipped by 2 bases and J by 0 bases; unmatched bases: 19. In germline, CDR1 is MGHRA, CDR2 YSYEKL. The CDR3 consists of 22 residues. CDR3: CASSQRGQASGTVDSGANVLTF. CDR3 in DNA: TGCGCCAGCAGCCAACGTGGACAAGCATCCGGGACAGTTGACTCTGGGGCCAACGTCCTGACTTTC.

This clone was seen a single time. The J gene is TRBJ1-2, the V gene TRBV13; 10 bases match TRBD1. The CDR3 is made up of 15 amino acids. Germline V gene data show CDR1 as PRHDT and CDR2 as FYEKMQ (reference sequence). The junction had 5 bases not matched to a gene; V was cut back by 4 bases and J by 3 bases. CDR3 bases: TGTGCCAGCAGCTCAGAGACAGGGGGCTACTATGGCTACACCTTC. Translation: CASSSETGGYYGYTF.

V gene TRBV9 combines with J gene TRBJ1-2; D remains unclear. This CDR3 has 14 residues. CDR1 is SGDLS, CDR2 YYNGEE, per germline. The V end was cut by 3 bases, the J end by 0 bases, with 9 bases between. In nucleotides, the CDR3 is TGTGCCAGCAGCGCCAAAACTGCTAACTATGGCTACACCTTC. This codes for CASSAKTANYGYTF.

This chain connects TRBV4-1 to TRBJ2-7, with D perhaps TRBD2 (6 bases). Trimming cost V 3 bases and J 7 bases, with 25 bases left between them. CDR1 and CDR2 (germline): MGHRA, YSYEKL. This CDR3 is built from 17 residues. The DNA for the CDR3 is TGCGCCAGCAGCCAGTCGGGAGCGGGCCTGGTCGCGGGGGAGCAGTACTTC. Protein product: CASSQSGAGLVAGEQYF.

CDR3 coding DNA: TGTGCCTCCTCGCAGGGCACATCTAACTATGGCTACACCTTC. As protein: CASSQGTSNYGYTF. This chain uses TRBV10-3 with TRBJ1-2, with a weak D call TRBD1 (5 bases). CDR3 size: 14 residues. Per germline, CDR1 ENHRY and CDR2 SYGVKD. V was pared by 11 bases and J by 0 bases, with 16 bases between.

The chain recombines TRBV5-1 with TRBJ2-7; D might be TRBD2 (5 bases). The V end was cut by 5 bases, the J end by 3 bases, with 15 bases between. The CDR3 is 14 amino acids. Germline loops: CDR1 SGHRS, CDR2 YFSETQ. CDR3 sequence reads: CASRQSGLDYEQYF. CDR3 coding DNA: TGCGCCAGCAGACAATCCGGACTGGACTACGAGCAGTACTTC. Based on the CDR3 plus reference TRBV5-1 and TRBJ2-7, the full variable domain is KAGVTQTPRYLIKTRGQQVTLSCSPISGHRSVSWYQQTPGQGLQFLFEYFSETQRNKGNFPGRFSGRQFSNSRSEMNVSTLELGDSALYLCASRQSGLDYEQYFGPGTRLTVT.

This chain links TRBV6-6 with TRBJ2-5; D unclear. The CDR3 contains 15 residues. In germline, CDR1 is MNHNY, CDR2 SVGAGI (reference sequence). The V end lost 7 bases, the J end lost 1 base, and 16 bases lay between the germline ends. CDR3 loop: CASTLRGAVQETQYF. The CDR3 DNA reads as TGTGCCAGCACCCTCCGAGGCGCGGTCCAAGAGACCCAGTACTTC.

CDR3 in DNA: TGTGCCAGCAGCCAAGATGAGGGACTTTTCCTGTACAATGAGCAGTTCTTC. Protein product: CASSQDEGLFLYNEQFF. The chain has TRBV14 and TRBJ2-1; weak D call: TRBD2 (6 bases). Germline V gene sequence: CDR1 SGHDN, CDR2 FVKESK. The CDR3 is 17 residues long. Trimming shortened V by 0 bases and J by 4 bases, and 16 bases separated the two germline ends.

This sequence joins TRBV28 and TRBJ2-2, with 11 nucleotides matching TRBD2. Germline CDR1 MDHEN, CDR2 SYDVKM. The CDR3 has 16 amino acids. Trimming cost V 3 bases and J 5 bases; bases outside gene matches: 5. The CDR3 coding sequence is TGTGCCAGCAGTTTTCTGGTAGCGGGAGGGACCGGGGAGCTGTTTTTT. Protein sequence: CASSFLVAGGTGELFF.

The chain couples TRBV5-1 to TRBJ2-7; 9 bases map to TRBD2. Germline trimming cut 1 base from V and 3 bases from J; bases unmatched to any gene: 2. The CDR3 length is 14 residues. Germline CDR1 reads SGHRS; CDR2 reads YFSETQ. The CDR3 DNA sequence: TGCGCCAGCAGCTTGTCTAGCGGGAACTACGAGCAGTACTTC. This encodes CASSLSSGNYEQYF.

The chain is built from TRBV5-7 and TRBJ2-7; 8 nucleotides agree with TRBD2. TRBV5-7 is sorted into the ORF group, with uncertain function. V lost 6 bases to trimming and J lost 0 bases; unmatched junction nucleotides: 20. The CDR3 has 19 residues. For the CDR3, the DNA is TGTGCCAGCACCACCTACGTGGCTAGCGGGCGACCTTCCTCCTACGAGCAGTACTTC. Encoded protein: CASTTYVASGRPSSYEQYF.

The V gene is TRBV27, the J gene TRBJ1-2; no reliable D call. Germline lookup yields CDR1 MNHEY and CDR2 SMNVEV (reference sequence). The V and J ends lost 0 bases and 3 bases respectively, with 17 bases between them. CDR3 length: 17 residues. The DNA for the CDR3 is TGTGCCAGCAGTTTATCGTACTGGTCCTCGGGTGACTATGGCTACACCTTC. The encoded protein is CASSLSYWSSGDYGYTF.